Below are 29 T cell receptor beta chains sequenced from a single sample in a study of Graves' ophthalmopathy and Graves' hyperthyroidism. Using RNA transcripts, the TCR beta CDR3 regions were amplified. HTBI-primed RT-PCR formed the first round, and a multiplex PCR formed the second. TCRdb reprocessed the multiplex PCR reads via MiXCR and lists one record per CDR3 protein. The sample lists around 600,000 distinct CDR3 sequences, under 50% occurring once. The sample comprised peripheral blood. The receptors originated from an adult man with Graves' ophthalmopathy.

This clonotype has just a few counts. Here the CDR3 reads CAISVERGGTDTQYF. CDR3 sequence (DNA): TGTGCCATCAGTGTCGAGCGGGGGGGCACAGATACGCAGTATTTT. This chain joins TRBV10-3 and TRBJ2-3; TRBD2 aligns across 9 bases. J gave up 1 base and V 4 bases, and 3 bases lay outside the gene matches. Germline V gene lookup returns CDR1 ENHRY and CDR2 SYGVKD. This CDR3 comprises 15 residues.

This clonotype showed up many times. The chain recombines TRBV10-3 with TRBJ2-5; 7 positions match TRBD1. CDR3 size: 13 residues. CDR1 is ENHRY and CDR2 is SYGVKD in the germline V gene. Trimming cost V 10 bases and J 3 bases; bases outside gene matches: 8. The CDR3 spells CASSRTGKETQYF. For the CDR3, the DNA is TGTGCCAGCAGCCGGACAGGAAAAGAGACCCAGTACTTC.

This chain connects TRBV24-1 to TRBJ1-3; D not certain. Germline CDR1 is KGHDR and CDR2 is SFDVKD. Trimming stripped 5 bases from V and 7 bases from J, with 14 bases between. This CDR3 is 14 amino acids long. The CDR3 DNA sequence: TGTGCCACCAGTGTCGCGGACTGGGCGAACACCATATATTTT. This translates into CATSVADWANTIYF.

This clonotype occurred many times. The chain is built from TRBV2 and TRBJ2-5; D gene unclear. From germline, CDR1 is SNHLY and CDR2 FYNNEI. V lost 6 bases to trimming and J lost 0 bases, with 5 bases between them. This CDR3 contains 12 residues. CDR3 nucleotide sequence: TGTGCCAGCAGGGGCTACCAAGAGACCCAGTACTTC. Translation gives CASRGYQETQYF.

This clonotype was seen more than once but under ten times. This rearrangement joins TRBV12-3 or TRBV12-4 to TRBJ2-7; possible D gene TRBD1, 6 bases. The ends were cut back, 3 bases at V and 5 bases at J, with 14 bases in the middle. The CDR3 consists of 14 residues. The CDR3 sequence: CASSFHGTQNEQYF. CDR3 DNA sequence: TGTGCCAGCAGTTTCCACGGGACACAAAACGAGCAGTACTTC.

As for this clonotype: A read error may produce the germline difference seen at one junction end. The chain carries TRBV10-3 and TRBJ1-3; D is ambiguous. The CDR3 extends over 15 amino acids. Germline CDR1 and CDR2: ENHRY and SYGVKD. The CDR3 spells CGIIEGTSSGNTIYF. CDR3 bases: TGTGGCATCATAGAGGGCACGAGCTCTGGAAACACCATATATTTT.

This clonotype was counted ten times or more. The V gene is TRBV7-9, the J gene TRBJ2-7; no clear D. Germline V gene sequence: CDR1 SEHNR, CDR2 FQNEAQ (reference sequence). This CDR3 region has 13 residues. V shed 5 bases and J shed 9 bases, with 17 bases lying between them. CDR3 sequence: CASSAPLGPGQYF. In DNA, the CDR3 is TGTGCCAGCAGCGCCCCGTTGGGCCCGGGGCAGTACTTC. The full variable domain, in which reference TRBV7-9 and TRBJ2-7 provide the parts outside the CDR3, is DTGVSQNPRHKITKRGQNVTFRCDPISEHNRLYWYRQTLGQGPEFLTYFQNEAQLEKSRLLSDRFSAERPKGSFSTLEIQRTEQGDSAMYLCASSAPLGPGQYFGPGTRLTVT.

For this clonotype: Since the CDR3 does not end with the conserved phenylalanine or tryptophan, this likely comes from a read error. It is unclear where the CDR3 begins or ends on the DNA, so no DNA is shown, and the CDR3 is as TCRdb lists it. The rearrangement joins TRBV9 to TRBJ1-6; TRBD1, as called in the table, went unchecked against the DNA. From germline, CDR1 is SGDLS and CDR2 YYNGEE. The CDR3 extends over 10 residues, inclusive of both ends. CDR3 sequence: CASSPPGSPS.

This chain connects TRBV7-9 to TRBJ2-7; D is perhaps TRBD1 or TRBD2 (5 bases each). This CDR3 is built from 14 residues. V was pared by 6 bases and J by 7 bases, with 19 bases between. CDR1 is SEHNR and CDR2 is FQNEAQ in the germline V gene (reference sequence). As DNA, the CDR3 is TGTGCCAGCAGGCGGGCAGGGAACACCGGGGAGCAGTACTTC. Translated, it gives CASRRAGNTGEQYF.

The rearrangement links TRBV15 to TRBJ2-6; TRBD2 is a possible D gene (6 bases). Germline CDR1 reads LNHNV; CDR2 reads YYDKDF (reference sequence). The germline V and J ends were trimmed by 3 bases and 6 bases, with 18 bases remaining between them. The CDR3 contains 17 residues. The CDR3 spells CATSSSGVRTEANVLTF. CDR3 nucleotide sequence: TGTGCCACCAGCAGTTCGGGGGTACGGACTGAGGCCAACGTCCTGACTTTC.

V is TRBV6-9 and J is TRBJ2-2; the D gene is possibly TRBD2 (6 bases). V lost 11 bases to trimming and J lost 0 bases, with 16 bases between them. The CDR3 has 15 amino acids. CDR1 and CDR2 (germline): MNHGY, SVAAGI. CDR3 DNA: TGTGCCCCCTCAGGAGGGGCTACGAACACCGGGGAGCTGTTTTTT. Encoded protein: CAPSGGATNTGELFF.

A remark on this clonotype: A much larger clone differs from this one at a single base, so this may be a read error. This rearrangement joins TRBV7-9 to TRBJ2-7, with 12 bases aligning to TRBD1. With V trimmed by 8 bases and J by 6 bases, 11 bases remained unmatched. Germline-derived CDR1 and CDR2 are SEHNR and FQNEAQ (reference sequence). The CDR3 is 15 amino acids. The CDR3 DNA reads as TGTGCCAGCTCACGGGGGACAGGGGGCGTCTGCGAGCAGTACTTC. Residues: CASSRGTGGVCEQYF.

This clonotype was recorded many times. The chain combines TRBV19 with TRBJ2-6; D unresolved. Trimming stripped 4 bases from V and 2 bases from J, with 3 bases between. Germline CDR1 LNHDA, CDR2 SQIVND (reference sequence). CDR3 length: 13 residues. CDR3 sequence: CASSTAGANVLTF. Written as DNA, the CDR3 is TGTGCCAGTAGTACAGCTGGGGCCAACGTCCTGACTTTC.

This clonotype was observed a handful of times. This sequence joins TRBV7-2 and TRBJ2-7; D may correspond to TRBD1 or TRBD2 (5 bases each). Germline CDR1 reads SGHTA; CDR2 reads FQGNSA. This CDR3 region has 10 residues. The germline V and J ends were trimmed by 3 bases and 8 bases, with 5 bases remaining between them. CDR3 sequence: CASSLGQQYF. In DNA, the CDR3 is TGTGCCAGCAGCTTGGGACAGCAGTACTTC.

Worth noting for this clonotype: This may be a read error, as it is one base from a much larger clone. This chain uses TRBV7-9 with TRBJ1-1; 10 bases fit TRBD1. The CDR3 covers 13 residues. The germline V gene encodes CDR1 SEHNR and CDR2 FQNEAQ (reference sequence). The CDR3 spells CTSSRQGAFGAFF. CDR3 DNA sequence: TGTACCAGCAGCAGACAGGGGGCATTTGGAGCTTTCTTT.

This clonotype has more than one count but fewer than ten. This chain uses TRBV10-3 with TRBJ1-1, with 9 bases identical to TRBD1. Germline trimming cut 10 bases from V and 1 base from J; bases unmatched to any gene: 10. The CDR3 spans 15 residues. Germline values: CDR1 ENHRY, CDR2 SYGVKD. CDR3 sequence (DNA): TGTGCCAGCGCCCAGGGGGGACAGGGGAACACTGAAGCTTTCTTT. Encoded protein: CASAQGGQGNTEAFF.

This chain links TRBV29-1 with TRBJ1-2, with TRBD1 matching 8 bases. The CDR3 sequence is 14 residues long. V shed 6 bases and J 7 bases; nucleotides not matched to a gene: 13. The germline V gene has CDR1 SQVTM and CDR2 ANQGSEA. The CDR3 DNA sequence: TGCAGCGTGGACGGGGACAGGACGGGAGTTGGCTACACCTTC. Its translation: CSVDGDRTGVGYTF.

The CDR3 sequence: CASSLALGLGETQYF. In DNA form, the CDR3 reads TGTGCCAGCAGCTTAGCGCTCGGACTAGGGGAGACCCAGTACTTC. The chain employs TRBV11-1 and TRBJ2-5, with 7 bases aligning to TRBD2. After removal of 0 bases from V and 5 bases from J, the junction contained 6 bases not matched to a gene. The germline gives CDR1 SGHAT, CDR2 FQDESV (reference sequence). The CDR3 runs to 15 residues.

This chain uses TRBV6-5 with TRBJ2-7, with 7 bases identical to TRBD1. This CDR3 contains 18 residues. V trimming: 4 bases; J trimming: 4 bases; junction bases outside the gene matches: 19. Germline V lookup: CDR1 MNHEY, CDR2 SVGAGI. The DNA of the CDR3 is TGTGCCAGCAGTTCCACTCGACGTTTAAGGGGGCGCGGGTACGAGCAGTACTTC. It specifies CASSSTRRLRGRGYEQYF.

This clonotype was counted many times. V is TRBV24-1 and J is TRBJ2-5; TRBD1 matches 10 bases. From germline, CDR1 is KGHDR and CDR2 SFDVKD. Germline trimming cut 4 bases from V and 4 bases from J; bases unmatched to any gene: 8. The CDR3 extends over 16 amino acids. CDR3 DNA sequence: TGTGCCACCAGTGAGCCGGGACAGGGGTTTGGAGAGACCCAGTACTTC. Translated, it gives CATSEPGQGFGETQYF.

In this sample, this clonotype turned up many times. V gene TRBV7-6 combines with J gene TRBJ2-6; maybe TRBD1 (5 bases). Trimming removed 5 bases at V and 0 bases at J, with 14 bases between. CDR1 and CDR2 (germline): SGHVS, FNYEAQ. The CDR3 consists of 17 residues. The CDR3 nucleotides read TGTGCCAGCAGCACGAGCAGGGCTTACTCTGGGGCCAACGTCCTGACTTTC. Translation: CASSTSRAYSGANVLTF.

Details on this clonotype: The junction differs from germline at one of its ends, possibly a read error. J is TRBJ1-5 and V is TRBV2; the D is unclear. CDR3 size: 12 residues. Per germline, CDR1 SNHLY and CDR2 FYNNEI. CDR3 sequence reads: CASSGQERPQQF. The CDR3 DNA sequence: TGTGCCAGCAGTGGGCAGGAACGGCCCCAGCAATTT. Together with reference TRBV2 and TRBJ1-5, the CDR3 gives the full variable domain: EPEVTQTPSHQVTQMGQEVILRCVPISNHLYFYWYRQILGQKVEFLVSFYNNEISEKSEIFDDQFSVERPDGSNFTLKIRSTKLEDSAMYFCASSGQERPQQFGDGTRLSIL.

In the case of this clonotype: At one end, the junction sequence differs from germline, possibly due to a read error. The chain recombines TRBV24-1 with TRBJ2-5, with no clear D. This CDR3 is 15 amino acids long. CDR1 KGHDR and CDR2 SFDVKD come from the germline V gene. This CDR3 reads CAASDPRTVQETQYF. Written as DNA, the CDR3 is TGTGCCGCCAGTGATCCCCGGACGGTCCAAGAGACCCAGTACTTC.

As to this clonotype: Since a much larger clone is just one base distant, this may be a read error. The chain is built from TRBV5-5 and TRBJ2-7, with D perhaps being TRBD1 or TRBD2 (5 bases each). Germline V gives CDR1 SGHKS, CDR2 YYEKEE (reference sequence). The CDR3 consists of 16 residues. V was clipped by 4 bases and J by 9 bases, with 26 bases between them. This CDR3 is CASSPLGIGTDLGQYF. The CDR3 nucleotides are TGTGCCAGCAGCCCACTCGGAATCGGGACGGACCTAGGGCAGTACTTC.

This clonotype was observed at least ten times. CDR3 amino acids: CSATLSGNTIYF. The CDR3 region has the DNA TGCAGTGCTACCCTCTCTGGAAACACCATATATTTT. This chain uses TRBV20-1 with TRBJ1-3; D not certain. V lost 4 bases to trimming and J lost 0 bases, with 4 bases between them. Germline V CDR1 and CDR2: DFQATT, SNEGSKA (reference sequence). The CDR3 extends over 12 amino acids.

This chain joins TRBV7-2 and TRBJ2-2; 9 bases agree with TRBD2. The CDR3 runs to 11 residues. The germline CDR1 and CDR2 sequences are SGHTA and FQGNSA. Trimming cost V 5 bases and J 16 bases; bases outside gene matches: 5. DNA of the CDR3: TGTGCCAGCAGCCTACAAGCGGGGGGGTTTTTT. This translates into CASSLQAGGFF.

The genes are TRBV10-3 and TRBJ1-2; D perhaps matches TRBD1 (5 bases). The CDR3 extends over 12 amino acids. Trimming pared 8 bases from V and 3 bases from J, leaving 10 bases between. Germline V CDR1 and CDR2: ENHRY, SYGVKD. The CDR3 loop reads CAIGGGDYGYTF. CDR3 DNA: TGTGCCATCGGTGGGGGGGACTATGGCTACACCTTC.

In its sample, this clonotype was seen many times. The CDR3 reads CASSPGHPNYGYTF. CDR3 coding DNA: TGTGCCAGTAGTCCGGGACACCCTAACTATGGCTACACCTTC. V is TRBV19 and J is TRBJ1-2; a possible D gene is TRBD1 (6 bases). CDR3 length: 14 residues. Germline V gives CDR1 LNHDA, CDR2 SQIVND (reference sequence). V lost 5 bases, J lost 0 bases, and 10 bases lay in between. Using reference TRBV19 and TRBJ1-2 for the parts outside the CDR3, the full variable domain is DGGITQSPKYLFRKEGQNVTLSCEQNLNHDAMYWYRQDPGQGLRLIYYSQIVNDFQKGDIAEGYSVSREKKESFPLTVTSAQKNPTAFYLCASSPGHPNYGYTFGSGTRLTVV.

This clonotype was picked up a small number of times. The chain employs TRBV6-6 and TRBJ1-5; D may be TRBD1 (6 bases). This CDR3 is built from 15 residues. Looked up from germline, CDR1 is MNHNY and CDR2 is SVGAGI (reference sequence). With 1 base removed from V and 6 bases from J, the gap between germline ends came to 13 bases. CDR3 sequence: CASSYYSGGGQPQHF. The DNA for the CDR3 is TGTGCCAGCAGTTACTATTCGGGGGGCGGTCAGCCCCAGCATTTT.